A selection of T cell receptor beta chains follows, all from one sample in a study of blood T cell repertoires in COVID-19. The repertoire was sequenced with immunoSEQ multiplex PCR; TCRdb's copy has only in-frame clones and lacks some. Here the sample spans 380,000 or so clones, roughly 90% being singletons. The sequenced sample was peripheral blood. These receptors were obtained from a man aged 35-49 years with acute or convalescent COVID-19. Both conserved end residues are part of each CDR3. A D gene is named only where the DNA matches it firmly. Rows may omit the clone size; those that give it use once, few, many or a size class.

TRBJ1-2 | NA | TRBV14 | NA | TGTGCCAGCAGCCAAGATCTAGGGGCCAACTATGGCTACACCTTC | CASSQDLGANYGYTF
TRBJ1-2 | NA | TRBV10-3 | NA | TGTGCCATCAGTGGTACAGGGCGAGATAACTATGGCTACACCTTC | CAISGTGRDNYGYTF
TRBJ2-7 | TRBD2 | TRBV27 | NA | TGTGCCAGCAGTTATAGGCTAGCGGGGGGAGAGCAGTACTTC | CASSYRLAGGEQYF
TRBJ2-3 | NA | TRBV24-1 | NA | TGTGCCACCAGTGAACAGGGCTCTAGCACAGATACGCAGTATTTT | CATSEQGSSTDTQYF
TRBJ1-1 | TRBD1 | TRBV19 | NA | TGTGCCAGTAGTTTGAACAGGGGGAAAACGGTGAACACTGAAGCTTTCTTT | CASSLNRGKTVNTEAFF
TRBJ2-1 | TRBD2 | TRBV7-2 | once | TGTGCCAGCAGCCTCCTAGCGGGTCGCTACAATGAGCAGTTCTTC | CASSLLAGRYNEQFF
TRBJ1-5 | NA | TRBV11-3 | NA | TGTGCCAGCAGCCGCGGGAGATTTTATCAGCCCCAGCATTTT | CASSRGRFYQPQHF
TRBJ1-6 | TRBD1 | TRBV5-1 | NA | TGCGCCAGCAGTACCGGGACAGGGGTACGCTCCTATAATTCACCCCTCCACTTT | CASSTGTGVRSYNSPLHF
TRBJ1-4 | NA | TRBV9 | NA | TGTGCCAGCAGCGTCTACCCCGGGACATCGTGTGAAAAACTGTTTTTT | CASSVYPGTSCEKLFF
TRBJ2-5 | TRBD2 | TRBV19 | NA | TGTGCCAGTATTTTGGGTGCTAGCGGGACGCAAGAGACCCAGTACTTC | CASILGASGTQETQYF
TRBJ2-1 | NA | TRBV27 | NA | TGTGCCAGCAGCCCCAAAGGGGGAGTTTTGAATGAGCAGTTCTTC | CASSPKGGVLNEQFF
TRBJ1-2 | TRBD1 | TRBV3-1/TRBV3-2 | NA | TGTGCCAGCAGCCAAACGGACAGGGTGCTTAACTATGGCTACACCTTC | CASSQTDRVLNYGYTF
TRBJ1-2 | NA | TRBV28 | few | TGTGCCAGCAGTCTACCAGGGACTGGTGGTTACTATGGCTACACCTTC | CASSLPGTGGYYGYTF
TRBJ2-2 | NA | TRBV6-5 | NA | TGTGCCAGCCTATTCGGCGGGGAGCTGTTTTTT | CASLFGGELFF
TRBJ1-1 | TRBD1 | TRBV4-2 | NA | TGTGCCAGCAGCCAAGCCGACAGGGCGGGCACTGAAGCTTTCTTT | CASSQADRAGTEAFF
TRBJ2-7 | NA | TRBV3-1/TRBV3-2 | NA | TGTGCCAGCAGCCGGGCTAGCGCCTCCTACGAGCAGTACTTC | CASSRASASYEQYF
TRBJ2-7 | TRBD1 | TRBV6-5 | NA | TGTGCCAGCAAGACAGTCAGACAGGGCCCCTACGAGCAGTACTTC | CASKTVRQGPYEQYF
TRBJ2-3 | NA | TRBV5-4 | NA | TGTGCCAGCAGCCCCATTCGCGGTAGGCCCTATACGCAGTATTTT | CASSPIRGRPYTQYF
TRBJ2-1 | NA | TRBV30 | few | TGTGCCTCCCGACAGTACAATGAGCAGTTCTTC | CASRQYNEQFF
TRBJ1-1 | TRBD1 | TRBV27 | NA | TGTGCCAGCAGTTTAACGGGACAGATGATGAACACTGAAGCTTTCTTT | CASSLTGQMMNTEAFF
TRBJ2-1 | TRBD2 | TRBV19 | NA | TGTGCCAGTAGTATGGAGGGCGGGAGGGCCAGGGATGAGCAGTTCTTC | CASSMEGGRARDEQFF
TRBJ1-3 | NA | TRBV30 | NA | TGTGCCTGGAGTGTACCAGGGGCTGGAAACACCATATATTTT | CAWSVPGAGNTIYF
TRBJ2-2 | NA | TRBV29-1 | NA | TGCAGCGTTAAAGCTAGGAACACCGGGGAGCTGTTTTTT | CSVKARNTGELFF
TRBJ1-2 | NA | TRBV27 | NA | TGTGCCAGCGCCCCAGGTCAGAACTATGGCTACACCTTC | CASAPGQNYGYTF
TRBJ2-7 | TRBD1 | TRBV6-6 | NA | TGTGCCAGCAGTCAAGGGGACAGTCCCTACGAGCAGTACTTC | CASSQGDSPYEQYF
TRBJ1-2 | NA | TRBV11-2 | NA | TGTGCCAGCAGCCTCGGGGGTGACTATGGCTACACCTTC | CASSLGGDYGYTF
TRBJ1-3 | NA | TRBV6-5 | NA | TGTGCCAGCAGCCAAAGTGGGGGCGCTGGAAACACCATATATTTT | CASSQSGGAGNTIYF
TRBJ1-3 | NA | TRBV5-4 | NA | TGTGCCAGCAGCGACATCAGGGCAGCGGGAAACACCATATATTTT | CASSDIRAAGNTIYF
TRBJ2-7 | NA | TRBV28 | NA | TGTGCCAGCAGTTTATGGGCAGGTTCCCAGTACTTC | CASSLWAGSQYF
TRBJ1-1 | NA | TRBV28 | NA | TGTGCCAGCAGTTTTGTGTTACAGGGAAGACGGACTGAAGCTTTCTTT | CASSFVLQGRRTEAFF
TRBJ2-3 | NA | TRBV5-1 | NA | TGCGCCACGACCCGACAGACTAGCACAGATACGCAGTATTTT | CATTRQTSTDTQYF
TRBJ1-6 | NA | TRBV5-4 | NA | TGTGCCAGCAGCTTGAGCGAGGGTAATTCACCCCTCCACTTT | CASSLSEGNSPLHF
TRBJ2-1 | NA | TRBV10-3 | NA | TGTGCCGTCCTTCTGTACAATGAGCAGTTCTTC | CAVLLYNEQFF
TRBJ2-7 | NA | TRBV27 | few | TGTGCCAGTCATAGCGGTTCCTACGAGCAGTACTTC | CASHSGSYEQYF
TRBJ2-7 | TRBD2 | TRBV4-3 | once | TGCGCCAGCAGCCAAGCGAGGACTAGCGGGGGGTTTCCTCTATATCGGTACTTC | CASSQARTSGGFPLYRYF
TRBJ2-3 | NA | TRBV29-1 | NA | TGCAGCGTTGCTTACGGGAGTGTTGCAGATACGCAGTATTTT | CSVAYGSVADTQYF
TRBJ1-1 | NA | TRBV28 | NA | TGTGCCAGCAGTTTTTCGGGGATCAGTGTCACTGAAGCTTTCTTT | CASSFSGISVTEAFF
TRBJ1-1 | NA | TRBV6-5 | once | TGTGCCAGCAGCGGTGTCCGCACTGAAGCTTTCTTT | CASSGVRTEAFF
TRBJ1-1 | TRBD1 | TRBV9 | NA | TGTGCCAGCAGCGGAAGGACAGGGGGCCACACTGAAGCTTTCTTT | CASSGRTGGHTEAFF
TRBJ1-5 | NA | TRBV4-1 | NA | TGCGCCAGCAGCCAACGGGGAAATCAGCCCCAGCATTTT | CASSQRGNQPQHF
TRBJ1-5 | NA | TRBV25-1 | NA | TGTGCCAGCAGTGGGGGGGTGAGTCAGCCCCAGCATTTT | CASSGGVSQPQHF